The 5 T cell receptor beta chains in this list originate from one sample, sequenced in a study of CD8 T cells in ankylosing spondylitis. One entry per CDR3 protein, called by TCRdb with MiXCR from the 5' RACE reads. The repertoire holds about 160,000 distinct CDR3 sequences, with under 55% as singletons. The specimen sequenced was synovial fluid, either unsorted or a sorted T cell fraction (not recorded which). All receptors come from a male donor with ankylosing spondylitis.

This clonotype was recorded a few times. CDR3 sequence: CASSLAYSPSNTGELFF. CDR3 bases: TGCGCCAGCAGCTTGGCCTACAGCCCATCTAACACCGGGGAGCTGTTTTTT. The chain joins TRBV5-1 to TRBJ2-2, with no clear D. Trimming shortened V by 0 bases and J by 2 bases, and 14 bases separated the two germline ends. CDR3 size: 17 residues. Germline V CDR1 and CDR2: SGHRS, YFSETQ.

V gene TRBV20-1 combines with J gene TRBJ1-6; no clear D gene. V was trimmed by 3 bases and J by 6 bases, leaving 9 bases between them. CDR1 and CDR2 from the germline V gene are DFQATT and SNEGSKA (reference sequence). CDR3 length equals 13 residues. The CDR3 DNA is TGCAGTGCTAGTCCCTGGGCTAATTCACCCCTCCACTTT. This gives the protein CSASPWANSPLHF.

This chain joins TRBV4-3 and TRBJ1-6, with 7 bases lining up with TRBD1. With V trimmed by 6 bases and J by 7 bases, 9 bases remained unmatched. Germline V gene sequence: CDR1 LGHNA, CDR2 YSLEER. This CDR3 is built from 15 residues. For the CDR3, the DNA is TGCGCCAGCAGAAAACGACAGGGCCGGAATTCACCCCTCCACTTT. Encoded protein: CASRKRQGRNSPLHF.

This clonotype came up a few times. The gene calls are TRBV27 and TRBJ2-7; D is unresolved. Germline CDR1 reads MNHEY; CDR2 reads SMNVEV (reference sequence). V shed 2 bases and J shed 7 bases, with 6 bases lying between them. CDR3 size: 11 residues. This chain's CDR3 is CASSLPPEQYF. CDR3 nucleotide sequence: TGTGCCAGCAGTTTACCGCCGGAGCAGTACTTC.

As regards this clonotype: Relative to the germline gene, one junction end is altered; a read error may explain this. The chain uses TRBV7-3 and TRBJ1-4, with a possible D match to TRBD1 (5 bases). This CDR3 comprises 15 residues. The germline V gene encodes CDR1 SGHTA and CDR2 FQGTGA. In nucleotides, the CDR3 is TGTGCCAGCAGCTCCTACAGCATCAGGGAGGAAAAACTGTCTTTT. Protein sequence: CASSSYSIREEKLSF.